Listed below are T cell receptor beta chains from one sample, sequenced in a study of T-cell reconstitution after alpha-beta-depleted transplantation in children. TCRdb ran MiXCR on the PCR reads and lists one entry per CDR3 protein. The data contain almost 500,000 distinct CDR3 sequences, under 15% of them seen just once; the ten biggest clones take up around 5.6%. The source was PBMCs from the stem cell graft donor, collected from the stem cell graft. All receptors come from a human donor who donated a stem cell graft to a child with combined immunodeficiency. Both conserved end residues are part of each CDR3. Fields, in order: V gene, J gene, D gene, clone size, CDR3 protein, CDR3 DNA. A D gene is named only where the DNA matches it firmly. The size of a clone is reported for some rows only, either as once, few or many, or as a class for expanded clones.

TRBV12-3/TRBV12-4,TRBJ2-7,TRBD1,-,CASSFGDRQYF,TGTGCCAGCAGTTTCGGGGACAGGCAGTACTTC
TRBV13,TRBJ2-3,TRBD2,many,CASSFGLAGTDTQYF,TGTGCCAGCAGCTTCGGACTAGCGGGCACAGATACGCAGTATTTT
TRBV11-2,TRBJ2-2,-,-,CASSSRGTTGELFF,TGTGCCAGCAGCTCCCGGGGCACCACCGGGGAGCTGTTTTTT
TRBV20-1,TRBJ1-3,-,many,CSARDRQVSGNTIYF,TGCAGTGCTAGAGATCGACAGGTCTCTGGAAACACCATATATTTT
TRBV18,TRBJ2-2,-,-,CASSHDDVSSTGELFF,TGTGCCAGCTCCCATGACGACGTATCGTCCACCGGGGAGCTGTTTTTT
TRBV5-5,TRBJ1-6,-,many,CASSLVRSEGSSPLHF,TGTGCCAGCAGCTTGGTGCGCTCGGAGGGTAGTTCACCCCTCCACTTT
TRBV20-1,TRBJ1-1,-,few,CSARGSRTEAFF,TGCAGTGCTAGGGGGAGCAGGACTGAAGCTTTCTTT
TRBV9,TRBJ1-2,TRBD1,few,CASSSWDRARSYGYTF,TGTGCCAGCAGCTCGTGGGACAGGGCTAGGAGCTATGGCTACACCTTC
TRBV7-2,TRBJ2-3,TRBD2,few,CASTPGGAGTDTQYF,TGTGCCAGCACCCCCGGGGGGGCCGGGACAGATACGCAGTATTTT
TRBV25-1,TRBJ2-2,-,-,CASSEYYTGELFF,TGTGCCAGCAGTGAATACTACACCGGGGAGCTGTTTTTT
TRBV7-7,TRBJ2-5,TRBD1,-,CASSPGTDTLQARYF,TGTGCTAGCAGCCCCGGGACAGACACGTTACAGGCCCGGTACTTC
TRBV7-9,TRBJ1-1,-,few,CASSYYRQGNTEAFF,TGTGCCAGCAGTTACTACAGGCAGGGCAACACTGAAGCTTTCTTT
TRBV10-3,TRBJ2-4,-,many,CAISDNLAKNIQYF,TGTGCCATCAGTGACAATTTAGCCAAAAACATTCAGTACTTC
TRBV6-5,TRBJ2-1,TRBD1,few,CASRQGDNEQFF,TGTGCCAGCAGACAGGGGGACAATGAGCAGTTCTTC
TRBV6-5,TRBJ2-1,-,-,CASSSQGANEQFF,TGTGCCAGCAGTTCACAGGGAGCGAATGAGCAGTTCTTC
TRBV5-1,TRBJ2-1,-,-,CASSLEVGLGVSEQFF,TGCGCCAGCAGCTTGGAAGTAGGATTAGGGGTGAGTGAGCAGTTCTTC
TRBV9,TRBJ1-2,-,few,CASSVAWNYGYTF,TGTGCCAGCAGCGTAGCATGGAACTATGGCTACACCTTC
TRBV29-1,TRBJ2-5,TRBD1,many,CSVRTTGAHGTQYF,TGCAGCGTTCGGACCACAGGGGCTCACGGGACCCAGTACTTC
TRBV5-1,TRBJ2-3,-,-,CARTADAPPDTQYF,TGCGCCCGCACCGCAGACGCTCCCCCAGATACGCAGTATTTT
TRBV20-1,TRBJ2-5,-,many,CSARDITGMDEETQYF,TGCAGTGCTAGAGATATAACAGGGATGGACGAAGAGACCCAGTACTTC